Each of the 13 T cell receptor beta chains below was sequenced from the same sample in a study of neurological immune-mediated disorders. One entry per CDR3 protein, called by TCRdb with MiXCR from the 5' RACE reads. The sample has 77,000 or so distinct CDR3 sequences; around 9.9% are singletons. Sequencing was carried out using PBMCs. Every receptor here comes from a man aged 45 to 65 in good health.

This clonotype came up many times. J is TRBJ2-1 and V is TRBV7-3, with D unresolved. Germline CDR1 is SGHTA and CDR2 is FQGTGA. V was pared by 4 bases and J by 6 bases, with 10 bases between. CDR3 size: 13 residues. This chain's CDR3 is CASSSPTLNEQFF. The CDR3 DNA is TGTGCCAGCAGCTCCCCGACACTCAATGAGCAGTTCTTC.

This clonotype has at least ten counts. The chain has TRBV20-1 and TRBJ1-2; D perhaps matches TRBD1 (5 bases). Germline V gene data show CDR1 as DFQATT and CDR2 as SNEGSKA (reference sequence). The CDR3 has 14 residues. V dropped 0 bases and J dropped 7 bases, with 15 bases sitting between them. CDR3 in amino acids: CSARDGDRLSGYTF. In DNA form, the CDR3 reads TGCAGTGCTAGAGATGGGGACCGGCTTTCTGGCTACACCTTC.

This clonotype was seen repeatedly, ten times or more. The chain couples TRBV7-2 to TRBJ2-7; D not certain. This CDR3 has 14 amino acids. Germline V gives CDR1 SGHTA, CDR2 FQGNSA. Deletions cut 4 bases from V and 3 bases from J, with 13 bases between. This CDR3 is CASSSPPWFYEQYF. In DNA, the CDR3 is TGTGCCAGCAGCTCGCCCCCTTGGTTCTACGAGCAGTACTTC.

This clonotype occurred many times. V usage is TRBV25-1 and J usage is TRBJ2-5; possibly TRBD2 for D (7 bases). The germline V gene encodes CDR1 MGHDK and CDR2 SYGVNS. This CDR3 comprises 13 residues. The ends were cut back, 6 bases at V and 5 bases at J, with 13 bases in the middle. CDR3 sequence reads: CASSQGGGETQYF. CDR3 coding DNA: TGTGCCAGCAGCCAGGGAGGGGGGGAGACCCAGTACTTC.

This clonotype was recorded many times. The gene calls are TRBV2 and TRBJ2-7, with D perhaps TRBD1 or TRBD2 (5 bases each). Germline V gives CDR1 SNHLY, CDR2 FYNNEI. Trimming shortened V by 7 bases and J by 2 bases, and 15 bases separated the two germline ends. The CDR3 is 14 residues long. The CDR3 loop reads CASNMPGPTYEQYF. The CDR3 region has the DNA TGTGCCAGCAACATGCCGGGACCAACCTACGAGCAGTACTTC.

This clonotype was seen just once. Being one base from a much bigger clone, this may be a read error. V usage is TRBV7-2 and J usage is TRBJ1-3; D is unclear. Germline assignment: CDR1 SGHTA and CDR2 FQGNSA. This CDR3 is 16 amino acids long. Deletions cut 6 bases from V and 1 base from J, with 16 bases between. CDR3 sequence: CASSHKPAFSGNTIYF. The CDR3 bases are TGTGCCAGCAGTCATAAACCGGCGTTTTCTGGAAACACCATATATTTT.

In this sample, this clonotype turned up many times. J is TRBJ1-2 and V is TRBV29-1; 9 positions agree with TRBD1. The CDR3 contains 12 residues. CDR1 and CDR2 (germline): SQVTM, ANQGSEA. V lost 6 bases and J lost 4; bases outside the gene matches: 3. CDR3 sequence (DNA): TGCAGCGTGGCGGACAGGGGCTATGGCTACACCTTC. Translation gives CSVADRGYGYTF.

This clonotype was counted ten times or more. The CDR3 loop reads CASSLDRAVMKTQYF. For the CDR3, the DNA is TGCGCCAGCAGCTTGGACAGGGCAGTAATGAAGACCCAGTACTTC. The chain has TRBV5-1 and TRBJ2-5, with a weak D call TRBD1 (6 bases). The CDR3 has 15 amino acids. Trimming stripped 0 bases from V and 6 bases from J, with 15 bases between. CDR1 and CDR2 (germline): SGHRS, YFSETQ.

This clonotype has at least ten counts. The DNA of the CDR3 is TGTGCCATCAGTGAGCCAGGGACAGTTAACTACGAGCAGTACTTC. Encoded protein: CAISEPGTVNYEQYF. V and J are TRBV10-3 and TRBJ2-7; the match to TRBD1 covers 7 bases. The V and J ends lost 2 bases and 3 bases, in that order; junction bases with no gene match: 7. The CDR3 is 15 amino acids. CDR1 ENHRY and CDR2 SYGVKD come from the germline V gene.

This clonotype has ten or more counts. V usage is TRBV6-1 and J usage is TRBJ1-4; D uncertain. Germline values: CDR1 MNHNS, CDR2 SASEGT. This CDR3 is 14 amino acids long. Trimming took off 4 bases at V and 0 bases at J, with 6 bases between the two ends. CDR3 in amino acids: CASSGSATNEKLFF. The CDR3 DNA reads as TGTGCCAGCAGTGGCTCAGCAACTAATGAAAAACTGTTTTTT.

Many counts were recorded for this clonotype. The chain combines TRBV3-1 with TRBJ1-1, with a possible D match to TRBD1 (6 bases). Per the germline V gene, CDR1 is LGHDT and CDR2 is YNNKEL (reference sequence). The CDR3 totals 14 residues. V lost 1 base, J lost 7 bases, and 13 bases lay in between. The CDR3 sequence is CASSQGTRGREAFF. CDR3 DNA: TGTGCCAGCAGCCAAGGAACCAGGGGACGTGAAGCTTTCTTT.

This clonotype was counted many times. The chain carries TRBV7-9 and TRBJ1-2, with 9 bases lining up with TRBD1. CDR1 is SEHNR and CDR2 is FQNEAQ in the germline V gene (reference sequence). This CDR3 region has 14 residues. J was trimmed by 3 bases and V by 2 bases; bases with no gene match: 1. The DNA of the CDR3 is TGTGCCAGCAGCTTAAGGGACAGGGACTATGGCTACACCTTC. Amino acids: CASSLRDRDYGYTF.

The table lists this clonotype with a few counts. The chain couples TRBV11-2 to TRBJ2-5; 8 bases map to TRBD2. The V gene's germline CDR1 is SGHAT and CDR2 FQNNGV. V was pared by 5 bases and J by 2 bases, with 4 bases of the junction left unmatched. This CDR3 comprises 14 residues. The CDR3 here is CASSPGTRQETQYF. The CDR3 region has the DNA TGTGCCAGCAGCCCTGGGACTAGACAAGAGACCCAGTACTTC.